Each of the 32 T cell receptor beta chains below was sequenced from the same sample in a study of blood T cell repertoires in COVID-19. Sequenced by immunoSEQ multiplex PCR; TCRdb stores in-frame clones only, minus some. The sample records roughly 30,000 clones, approximately 90% being singletons. The sequencing input was peripheral blood. Source of these receptors: a human donor in a cohort sampled during active COVID-19.

J is TRBJ1-2 and V is TRBV5-1; 7 bases match TRBD1. V lost 4 bases, J lost 2 bases, and 5 bases stayed unmatched. The CDR3 covers 14 residues. CDR1 and CDR2 (germline): SGHRS, YFSETQ. Here the CDR3 DNA reads TGCGCCAGCAGCAGAACAGGGGACAACTATGGCTACACCTTC. It translates to CASSRTGDNYGYTF.

The rearrangement joins TRBV2 to TRBJ2-5; 8 bases line up with TRBD2. This CDR3 comprises 14 residues. CDR1 is SNHLY and CDR2 is FYNNEI in the germline V gene. The trim removed 6 bases at V and 4 bases at J, leaving 7 bases unmatched. CDR3 in amino acids: CASSGGALRETQYF. The CDR3 DNA sequence: TGTGCCAGCAGCGGGGGGGCCCTCCGAGAGACCCAGTACTTC.

The CDR3 loop is CASSWGQGTDTQYF. The CDR3 DNA is TGTGCCAGCAGTTGGGGACAGGGAACAGATACGCAGTATTTT. J is TRBJ2-3 and V is TRBV6-5, with 9 bases matching TRBD1. The germline V gene encodes CDR1 MNHEY and CDR2 SVGAGI. The CDR3 length is 14 residues. The V segment lost 4 bases and the J segment 3 bases; nucleotides outside the gene matches: 2.

A single count supports this clone. The genes are TRBV15 and TRBJ1-2, with TRBD1 matching 7 bases. V lost 3 bases to trimming and J lost 2 bases; unmatched junction nucleotides: 6. This CDR3 has 15 amino acids. Germline V gene sequence: CDR1 LNHNV, CDR2 YYDKDF (reference sequence). The CDR3 reads CATSRNRGGNYGYTF. CDR3 nucleotides: TGTGCCACCAGCAGGAACAGGGGTGGCAACTATGGCTACACCTTC. Full variable domain (rest looked up from reference TRBV15 and TRBJ1-2): DAMVIQNPRYQVTQFGKPVTLSCSQTLNHNVMYWYQQKSSQAPKLLFHYYDKDFNNEADTPDNFQSRRPNTSFCFLDIRSPGLGDTAMYLCATSRNRGGNYGYTFGSGTRLTVV.

This clone was picked up a small number of times. The gene calls are TRBV11-2 and TRBJ1-1; D is perhaps TRBD1 (5 bases). The CDR3 spans 14 residues. Germline V gene lookup returns CDR1 SGHAT and CDR2 FQNNGV. V was shortened by 5 bases and J by 2 bases, with 12 bases between the two germline ends. The CDR3 DNA is TGTGCCAGCAGCGTGGCCGGGACTAACACTGAAGCTTTCTTT. Its translation is CASSVAGTNTEAFF.

J is TRBJ1-2 and V is TRBV6-5; a weak D match, TRBD1 (5 bases). The CDR3 consists of 12 residues. Germline lookup yields CDR1 MNHEY and CDR2 SVGAGI. Trimming removed 6 bases at V and 4 bases at J, with 9 bases between. CDR3 in amino acids: CASSPRVYGYTF. The CDR3, as DNA: TGTGCCAGCAGCCCCAGGGTCTATGGCTACACCTTC.

The chain combines TRBV6-2 or TRBV6-3 with TRBJ1-2, with D unresolved. The V gene's germline CDR1 is MNHEY and CDR2 SVGEGT. V lost 5 bases, J lost 10 bases, and 20 bases lay in between. This CDR3 contains 14 residues. CDR3 loop: CASSARGEQWDYTF. CDR3 coding DNA: TGTGCCAGCAGTGCCCGTGGGGAGCAGTGGGACTACACCTTC.

The chain is built from TRBV3-1 (or the pseudogene TRBV3-2) and TRBJ2-7, with TRBD1 as a possible D gene (7 bases). The V gene lost 2 bases and the J gene lost 3 bases, with 17 bases spanning the gap. This CDR3 contains 16 residues. CDR1 and CDR2 from the germline V gene are LGHDT and YNNKEL (reference sequence). CDR3 residues: CASSQSQGTFFYEQYF. Here the CDR3 DNA reads TGTGCCAGCAGCCAATCACAGGGGACTTTTTTCTACGAGCAGTACTTC.

The sample holds a few counts of this clone. The chain combines TRBV19 with TRBJ2-7, with a weak D call TRBD2 (6 bases). Germline V gene lookup returns CDR1 LNHDA and CDR2 SQIVND (reference sequence). Trimming pared 10 bases from V and 4 bases from J, leaving 17 bases between. The CDR3 runs 13 residues. The CDR3 coding sequence is TGTGCCACCTCCGGGACTCTCGGTTACGAGCAGTACTTC. It specifies CATSGTLGYEQYF. Full variable domain (missing parts from reference TRBV19 and TRBJ2-7): DGGITQSPKYLFRKEGQNVTLSCEQNLNHDAMYWYRQDPGQGLRLIYYSQIVNDFQKGDIAEGYSVSREKKESFPLTVTSAQKNPTAFYLCATSGTLGYEQYFGPGTRLTVT.

The chain has TRBV7-2 and TRBJ2-7; 9 nucleotides match TRBD2. V lost 1 base and J lost 1; bases outside the gene matches: 8. The CDR3 length is 17 residues. CDR1 and CDR2 from the germline V gene are SGHTA and FQGNSA. The DNA for the CDR3 is TGTGCCAGCAGCTTAGTGGGTAGCGGGAGAATTTCCTACGAGCAGTACTTC. The encoded protein is CASSLVGSGRISYEQYF.

This clone has just one count. CDR3: CATSETGTGAYEQYF. CDR3 nucleotide sequence: TGTGCCACCAGTGAGACCGGGACAGGGGCCTACGAGCAGTACTTC. V and J are TRBV24-1 and TRBJ2-7, with 10 positions matching TRBD1. CDR1 is KGHDR and CDR2 is SFDVKD in the germline V gene. V shed 4 bases and J 2 bases; nucleotides not matched to a gene: 4. The length of the CDR3 is 15 residues.

V and J are TRBV5-6 and TRBJ1-2, with D perhaps matching TRBD1 (6 bases). The CDR3 totals 14 residues. V was cut by 4 bases and J by 3 bases, with 13 bases left in between. The V gene's germline CDR1 is SGHDT and CDR2 YYEEEE. CDR3 residues: CASSLGQFDYGYTF. The CDR3 DNA sequence: TGTGCCAGCAGCCTGGGACAATTCGACTATGGCTACACCTTC.

The chain combines TRBV2 with TRBJ2-2; 8 bases line up with TRBD1. V trimming: 7 bases; J trimming: 1 base; junction bases outside the gene matches: 8. Germline V lookup: CDR1 SNHLY, CDR2 FYNNEI. The CDR3 is 16 residues long. The CDR3 sequence: CASKGQAPKNTGELFF. CDR3 bases: TGTGCCAGCAAGGGACAGGCGCCTAAGAACACCGGGGAGCTGTTTTTT.

The CDR3, as DNA: TGTGCCAGCAGTGAACCATCGCGAGCAGTCGGGAAACTGTTTTTT. Amino acids: CASSEPSRAVGKLFF. The chain links TRBV2 to TRBJ1-4; D gene uncertain. Germline CDR1 reads SNHLY; CDR2 reads FYNNEI. Trimming removed 2 bases from V and 11 bases from J, with 18 bases in between. The CDR3 extends over 15 amino acids.

This sequence joins TRBV7-2 and TRBJ2-4; 8 bases map to TRBD2. V was pared by 5 bases and J by 5 bases, with 5 bases of the junction left unmatched. The length of the CDR3 is 14 residues. From germline, CDR1 is SGHTA and CDR2 FQGNSA. The CDR3 DNA sequence: TGTGCCAGCAGCCCGGGGGGGGGCCAAAACATTCAGTACTTC. Its protein product is CASSPGGGQNIQYF. Looking up the rest from reference TRBV7-2 and TRBJ2-4 gives the full variable domain: GAGVSQSPSNKVTEKGKDVELRCDPISGHTALYWYRQSLGQGLEFLIYFQGNSAPDKSGLPSDRFSAERTGGSVSTLTIQRTQQEDSAVYLCASSPGGGQNIQYFGAGTRLSVL.

The chain is built from TRBV11-2 and TRBJ2-1; D is ambiguous. V was clipped by 3 bases and J by 2 bases, with 11 bases between them. The germline V gene encodes CDR1 SGHAT and CDR2 FQNNGV. The CDR3 covers 15 residues. CDR3 loop: CASSLLELTYNEQFF. CDR3 nucleotide sequence: TGTGCCAGCAGCTTGCTGGAGTTAACCTACAATGAGCAGTTCTTC.

J is TRBJ2-1 and V is TRBV3-1 (or the pseudogene TRBV3-2), with D maybe TRBD2 (5 bases). The CDR3 has 17 residues. The V and J ends lost 0 bases and 0 bases respectively, with 12 bases between them. Per the germline V gene, CDR1 is LGHDT and CDR2 is YNNKEL (reference sequence). The CDR3 spells CASSQEAEYSSYNEQFF. The DNA of the CDR3 is TGTGCCAGCAGCCAAGAAGCGGAGTACAGCTCCTACAATGAGCAGTTCTTC.

V gene TRBV7-8 combines with J gene TRBJ2-2, with D hard to call. The V gene lost 4 bases and the J gene lost 5 bases, with 11 bases spanning the gap. This CDR3 contains 14 residues. Germline CDR1 SGHVS, CDR2 FQNEAQ. The CDR3 DNA follows: TGTGCCAGCAGCTCTCGAACTCCAACCGGGGAGCTGTTTTTT. This encodes CASSSRTPTGELFF.

The rearrangement joins TRBV19 to TRBJ2-2; D is ambiguous. From germline, CDR1 is LNHDA and CDR2 SQIVND (reference sequence). V was pared by 7 bases and J by 2 bases, with 11 bases between. The CDR3 is 14 amino acids. The CDR3 sequence: CASNEAANTGELFF. The CDR3 DNA sequence: TGTGCCAGTAACGAGGCGGCTAACACCGGGGAGCTGTTTTTT.

This chain connects TRBV10-1 to TRBJ1-1; D ambiguous. V was shortened by 6 bases and J by 4 bases, with 9 bases between the two germline ends. Germline V gene data show CDR1 as WNHNN and CDR2 as SYGVQD (reference sequence). The CDR3 runs to 12 residues. CDR3 sequence: CASRGAGTEAFF. The CDR3 DNA reads as TGCGCCAGCAGGGGCGCGGGCACTGAAGCTTTCTTT.

A word on this clone: The junction differs from germline at one of its ends, possibly a read error. The CDR3 here is CASSARLAVRDEQYF. CDR3 nucleotides: TGTGCTAGCAGCGCTCGACTAGCGGTCCGGGACGAGCAGTACTTC. This chain connects TRBV7-7 to TRBJ2-7; 9 bases line up with TRBD2. This CDR3 region has 15 residues. Germline V gene data show CDR1 as SSHAT and CDR2 as FNYEAQ (reference sequence).

The gene calls are TRBV4-2 and TRBJ1-1; a possible D gene is TRBD1 (5 bases). The germline CDR1 and CDR2 sequences are LGHNA and YNFKEQ. This CDR3 is 13 amino acids long. The V end was cut by 1 base, the J end by 4 bases, with 7 bases between. In DNA, the CDR3 is TGTGCCAGCAGCCAAGCCCAGGGCACTGAAGCTTTCTTT. Its translation: CASSQAQGTEAFF.

The chain has TRBV5-6 and TRBJ1-6, with 8 bases matching TRBD1. With 0 bases clipped from V and 13 bases from J, the junction kept 18 bases outside the gene matches. The CDR3 extends over 18 amino acids. Germline-derived CDR1 and CDR2 are SGHDT and YYEEEE. CDR3 region: CASSLVLSLDRGADPLHF. DNA of the CDR3: TGTGCCAGCAGCTTGGTGTTGTCGTTAGACAGGGGCGCCGATCCCCTCCACTTT.

The J gene is TRBJ2-3, the V gene TRBV27; TRBD2 aligns across 13 bases. The CDR3 loop spans 15 amino acids. Germline V gene lookup returns CDR1 MNHEY and CDR2 SMNVEV (reference sequence). J gave up 5 bases and V 4 bases, and 3 bases lay outside the gene matches. The CDR3 coding sequence is TGTGCCAGCAGTTGGACTAGCGGGGGACGAGATACGCAGTATTTT. Amino acids: CASSWTSGGRDTQYF.

The chain links TRBV9 to TRBJ2-3; 8 positions agree with TRBD1. The CDR3 has 15 amino acids. Germline CDR1 is SGDLS and CDR2 is YYNGEE. Unmatched junction bases numbered 7, after V lost 3 bases and J lost 4 bases. The CDR3 protein is CASSDLSQGADTQYF. CDR3 DNA: TGTGCCAGCAGCGACCTTTCACAGGGGGCAGATACGCAGTATTTT.

The chain links TRBV7-3 to TRBJ1-1; D perhaps matches TRBD1 (5 bases). The CDR3 contains 16 residues. Germline V gene lookup returns CDR1 SGHTA and CDR2 FQGTGA. V dropped 2 bases and J dropped 5 bases, with 18 bases sitting between them. The CDR3 DNA reads as TGTGCCAGCAGCTTAGGATCCCTTGGGGGGAGAACTGAAGCTTTCTTT. Translation: CASSLGSLGGRTEAFF.

In its sample, this clone was seen a few times. V is TRBV30 and J is TRBJ2-2, with TRBD1 matching over 7 bases. The CDR3 is 14 amino acids. Germline values: CDR1 GTSNPN, CDR2 SVGIG (reference sequence). The V gene end was trimmed by 6 bases and the J gene end by 1 base; junction bases not matched to a gene: 5. The CDR3 bases are TGTGCCTGCCAAGGGGGCCTGAACACCGGGGAGCTGTTTTTT. It yields the protein CACQGGLNTGELFF.

The chain links TRBV28 to TRBJ1-3; TRBD1 aligns across 7 bases. The CDR3 is made up of 15 amino acids. The V gene's germline CDR1 is MDHEN and CDR2 SYDVKM. V gave up 5 bases and J gave up 4 bases; unmatched junction bases: 8. The CDR3 DNA reads TGTGCCAGCAGTACCCCGACAGGGAGGGGAAACACCATATATTTT. Translating gives CASSTPTGRGNTIYF. Using reference TRBV28 and TRBJ1-3 for the parts outside the CDR3, the full variable domain is DVKVTQSSRYLVKRTGEKVFLECVQDMDHENMFWYRQDPGLGLRLIYFSYDVKMKEKGDIPEGYSVSREKKERFSLILESASTNQTSMYLCASSTPTGRGNTIYFGEGSWLTVV.

CDR3 residues: CASSYSRNGYGYTF. The DNA for the CDR3 is TGTGCCAGCAGTTACTCGAGGAACGGCTATGGCTACACCTTC. The chain is built from TRBV6-5 and TRBJ1-2, with unresolved D. Germline CDR1 and CDR2: MNHEY and SVGAGI. V was pared by 0 bases and J by 4 bases, with 9 bases between. The CDR3 loop spans 14 amino acids.

V is TRBV3-1 (or the pseudogene TRBV3-2) and J is TRBJ2-5; D call uncertain. The CDR3 is 11 residues long. Germline V gives CDR1 LGHDT, CDR2 YNNKEL (reference sequence). V was cut by 4 bases and J by 7 bases, with 7 bases left in between. CDR3 amino acids: CASSPGGTQYF. DNA of the CDR3: TGTGCCAGCAGCCCCGGCGGGACCCAGTACTTC.

This sequence joins TRBV4-1 and TRBJ2-7; TRBD2 matches 12 bases. Losses at the gene ends were 0 bases for V and 7 bases for J; bases not matched to a gene: 7. The CDR3 totals 16 residues. Looked up from germline, CDR1 is MGHRA and CDR2 is YSYEKL. The CDR3 nucleotides are TGCGCCAGCAGCCAAGACTCGGCTAGCGGGAGGGTGGAGCAGTACTTC. Translated: CASSQDSASGRVEQYF.

The chain recombines TRBV30 with TRBJ2-6; TRBD1 agrees at 7 bases. Germline V gives CDR1 GTSNPN, CDR2 SVGIG (reference sequence). Trimming removed 7 bases from V and 0 bases from J; junction bases left unmatched: 6. CDR3 size: 15 residues. For the CDR3, the DNA is TGTGCCTCCGACAGGGCCCGCTCTGGGGCCAACGTCCTGACTTTC. Its translation is CASDRARSGANVLTF.